What follows is one T cell receptor (beta chain) and its context. Its target is not known. The CDR3 is 15 amino acids. Germline lookup yields CDR1 LNHDA and CDR2 SQIVND (reference sequence). Losses at the gene ends were 7 bases for V and 7 bases for J; bases not matched to a gene: 10. The PCR ran on 60 Vbeta and 13 Jbeta primers. Assay used: immunoSEQ multiplex PCR; TCRdb lists only in-frame clones, some missing. This sample carries about 200,000 clones, around four fifths of them seen once, and the ten largest clones take roughly 0.99%. This entry comes from a study of cytomegalovirus exposure and HLA in healthy donors. General study findings and limits: Rare TCR sequences dominated, though some public TCRs recurred in many donors. The sole available immune exposure information was CMV serostatus. It was assumed in the presence/absence analyses that sequencing depth was roughly uniform across donors. The study carried out a later analysis of TCR beta sequences. It associated 15,000 to 20,000 of them with specific HLA alleles at a false discovery rate of 0.05.

The sequenced material came from PBMCs. V usage is TRBV19 and J usage is TRBJ1-4, with 9 bases fitting TRBD1. This sequence was found in a woman between 35 and 50 years old in good health and CMV-seronegative. The CDR3 is CASTRRGQGGEKLFF. The CDR3 DNA sequence: TGTGCCAGTACCCGAAGGGGACAGGGCGGTGAAAAACTGTTTTTT.